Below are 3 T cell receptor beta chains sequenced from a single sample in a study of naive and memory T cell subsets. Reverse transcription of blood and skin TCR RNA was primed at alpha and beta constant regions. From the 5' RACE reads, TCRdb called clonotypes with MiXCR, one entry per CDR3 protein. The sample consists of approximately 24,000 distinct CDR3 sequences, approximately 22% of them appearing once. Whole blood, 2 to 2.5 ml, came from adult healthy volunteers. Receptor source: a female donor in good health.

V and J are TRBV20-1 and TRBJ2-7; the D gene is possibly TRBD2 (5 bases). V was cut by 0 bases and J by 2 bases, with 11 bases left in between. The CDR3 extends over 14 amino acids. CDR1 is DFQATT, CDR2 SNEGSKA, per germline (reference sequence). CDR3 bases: TGCAGTGCTAGAGATCTCGCCGGGACCTACGAGCAGTACTTC. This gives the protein CSARDLAGTYEQYF.

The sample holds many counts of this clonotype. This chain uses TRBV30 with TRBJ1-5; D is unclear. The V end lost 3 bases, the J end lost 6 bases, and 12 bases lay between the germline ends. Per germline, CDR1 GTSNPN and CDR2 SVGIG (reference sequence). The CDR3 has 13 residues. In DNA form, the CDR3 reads TGTGCCTGGAGCGAGGAGGACGGTCAGCCCCAGCATTTT. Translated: CAWSEEDGQPQHF.

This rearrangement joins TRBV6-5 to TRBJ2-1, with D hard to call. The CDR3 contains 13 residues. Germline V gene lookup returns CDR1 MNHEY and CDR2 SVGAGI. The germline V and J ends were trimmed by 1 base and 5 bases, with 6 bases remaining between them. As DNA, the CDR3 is TGTGCCAGCAGTTACTTAATGAACAATGAGCAGTTCTTC. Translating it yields CASSYLMNNEQFF.